A selection of T cell receptor beta chains follows, all from one sample in a study of T cell responses to AZD1222 COVID-19 vaccine. Repertoires were generated with immunoSEQ multiplex PCR, while TCRdb's copy carries only in-frame clones and drops some. The table has roughly 76,000 clones, roughly 89% seen once. The sample here was peripheral blood, taken on day 0 of AZD1222 vaccination. These receptors came from an adult in good health. Both conserved end residues are part of each CDR3. The order of the fields is V gene, J gene, D gene, clone size, CDR3 DNA, CDR3 protein. D genes are given only for firm matches. For some rows the clone size is stated as once, few or many, or as a class when expanded; others skip it.

TRBV5-4	TRBJ1-6	NA	NA	TGTGCCAGCAGCTTGGGGGTATGGGGTAATTCACCCCTCCACTTT	CASSLGVWGNSPLHF
TRBV7-2	TRBJ1-1	NA	NA	TGTGCCAGCAGCTTTCTATATAACACTGAAGCTTTCTTT	CASSFLYNTEAFF
TRBV27	TRBJ1-1	NA	NA	TGTGCCAGCAGTTTGACGGGGAACACTGAAGCTTTCTTT	CASSLTGNTEAFF
TRBV3-1/TRBV3-2	TRBJ2-7	NA	NA	TGTGCCAGCAGCCAAGCAGCGAGTGAATTCTACGAGCAGTACTTC	CASSQAASEFYEQYF
TRBV9	TRBJ1-3	NA	once	TGTGCCAGCAGCGTGCGAACCGGGGCAAACTCTGGAAACACCATATATTTT	CASSVRTGANSGNTIYF
TRBV5-1	TRBJ2-2	NA	once	TGCGCCAACAGCGAAGCCAGGACCGGGGAGCTGTTTTTT	CANSEARTGELFF
TRBV4-1	TRBJ2-1	NA	few	TGCGCCAGCAGCCATCCAGGGACACCTACCTCGAGTAATGAGCAGTTCTTC	CASSHPGTPTSSNEQFF
TRBV28	TRBJ2-7	NA	NA	TGTGCCAGCAGCCCCCTTTTTCGCGGGCGCTCCTACGAGCAGTACTTC	CASSPLFRGRSYEQYF
TRBV28	TRBJ1-5	NA	NA	TGTGCCAGCAGTTCGGTGGACAGAGAAAAAAATCAGCCCCAGCATTTT	CASSSVDREKNQPQHF
TRBV21-1	TRBJ1-5	NA	NA	TGTGCCAGCAAGATTCCCGGGACAGGGGGCACCAGCAATCAGCCCCAGCATTTT	CASKIPGTGGTSNQPQHF
TRBV19	TRBJ1-1	NA	NA	TGTGCCAGTAGTATCGGCCCGGGGAACACTGAAGCTTTCTTT	CASSIGPGNTEAFF
TRBV7-6	TRBJ2-3	NA	once	TGTGCCAGCAGCTTAGTATTAGCGGAGGCCACAGATACGCAGTATTTT	CASSLVLAEATDTQYF
TRBV5-1	TRBJ1-1	NA	NA	TGCGCCAGCAGCTTGGGAGGTGCCAGGGGGAACACTGAAGCTTTCTTT	CASSLGGARGNTEAFF
TRBV19	TRBJ2-1	TRBD2	NA	TGTGCCAGTAGTAGCTCCGGGACTAGCGGGAGTTATGAGCAGTTCTTC	CASSSSGTSGSYEQFF
TRBV5-5	TRBJ1-2	NA	NA	TGTGCCAGCAGCTTGGAACAGGGTGACGGCTACACCTTC	CASSLEQGDGYTF
TRBV28	TRBJ1-4	NA	NA	TGTGCCAGCAGATCTAATGAAAAACTGTTTTTT	CASRSNEKLFF
TRBV24-1	TRBJ2-2	NA	NA	TGTGCCACCAGTGACCCTCGGACAGTGATTAACACCGGGGAGCTGTTTTTT	CATSDPRTVINTGELFF
TRBV6-5	TRBJ1-2	TRBD1	NA	TGTGCCAGCACCATTGACAGGGCCTTCTATGGCTACACCTTC	CASTIDRAFYGYTF
TRBV10-3	TRBJ1-1	NA	NA	TGTGCCATCAGTGAGTTGAGAATGAACACTGAAGCTTTCTTT	CAISELRMNTEAFF
TRBV3-1/TRBV3-2	TRBJ2-3	TRBD2	NA	TGTGCCAGCAGCCACCTCCTAACGGGGGGTACGCAGTATTTT	CASSHLLTGGTQYF
TRBV3-1/TRBV3-2	TRBJ1-1	NA	NA	TGTGCCAGCAGCCAACAGTTCATGAACACTGAAGCTTTCTTT	CASSQQFMNTEAFF
TRBV7-3	TRBJ1-2	NA	NA	TGTGCCAGCAGCCCCCACGGGGGAGAAGACGGCTACACCTTC	CASSPHGGEDGYTF
TRBV28	TRBJ1-4	TRBD1	NA	TGTGCCAGCAGTTTTCTGGGACAGGGGTCCCCGAATGAAAAACTGTTTTTT	CASSFLGQGSPNEKLFF
TRBV10-3	TRBJ1-4	NA	NA	TGTGCCATCAGTGAGGGCAGGTCCAGGGAAAAACTGTTTTTT	CAISEGRSREKLFF
TRBV10-3	TRBJ1-1	NA	NA	TGTGCCATCAAAACCCGGGGGGACACTGAAGCTTTCTTT	CAIKTRGDTEAFF
TRBV5-4	TRBJ1-1	NA	once	TGTGCCAGCAGCTTGGAAAGCTACACTGAAGCTTTCTTT	CASSLESYTEAFF
TRBV4-3	TRBJ1-2	NA	NA	TGCGCCAGCAGCCAACTTCACTGGGGGCCCTTGGTGGATTATGGCTACACCTTC	CASSQLHWGPLVDYGYTF
TRBV5-4	TRBJ2-7	TRBD1	few	TGTGCCAGCAGCAACGGACAGGGTTTCTCTGGCTACGAGCAGTACTTC	CASSNGQGFSGYEQYF
TRBV9	TRBJ2-3	NA	NA	TGTGCCAGCAGCGTAGTAACAGACACAGATACGCAGTATTTT	CASSVVTDTDTQYF
TRBV28	TRBJ1-5	TRBD1	NA	TGTGCCAGCAGTTTAGGGACAGGAGCGGGTCAGCCCCAGCATTTT	CASSLGTGAGQPQHF
TRBV5-8	TRBJ2-3	NA	NA	TGTGCCAGCACCATCCGACTACTCCTTAGCACAGATACGCAGTATTTT	CASTIRLLLSTDTQYF
TRBV5-4	TRBJ1-4	NA	NA	TGTGCCAGCAGCTTGGGTGTGGGTGAAAAACTGTTTTTT	CASSLGVGEKLFF
TRBV19	TRBJ1-6	NA	NA	TGTGCCAGTAGTTTCCAGGGACGATCACCCCTCCACTTT	CASSFQGRSPLHF
TRBV9	TRBJ1-1	NA	NA	TGTGCCAGCAGCGTCAGTGATTGGGCTGAAGCTTTCTTT	CASSVSDWAEAFF
TRBV20-1	TRBJ1-5	NA	NA	TGCAGTGCTAGTTCGGCTCAAATAAATCAGCCCCAGCATTTT	CSASSAQINQPQHF
TRBV7-2	TRBJ1-2	NA	NA	TGTGCCAGCAGCTTAGCGGAAACCTATGGCTACACCTTC	CASSLAETYGYTF
TRBV5-4	TRBJ2-7	TRBD2	NA	TGTGCCAGCAGACCTCCAGGCGGGAGCTCCTACGAGCAGTACTTC	CASRPPGGSSYEQYF
TRBV18	TRBJ1-1	NA	NA	TGTGCCAGCTCACCGTCAAGTGAGGCTGAAGCTTTCTTT	CASSPSSEAEAFF
TRBV3-1/TRBV3-2	TRBJ1-1	NA	NA	TGTGCCAGCAGGCAAGCGGGGTATGGCACTGAAGCTTTCTTT	CASRQAGYGTEAFF
TRBV5-1	TRBJ2-1	NA	NA	TGCGCCAGCAGCTTGGATGCGGGGTCCCACAATGAGCAGTTCTTC	CASSLDAGSHNEQFF
TRBV24-1	TRBJ2-1	NA	NA	TGTGCCACCAGTCGACTAGATGCCTACAATGAGCAGTTCTTC	CATSRLDAYNEQFF
TRBV28	TRBJ1-6	NA	NA	TGTGCCAGCAGATACCCCAGCGGGGGCGCGGGGAATTCACCCCTCCACTTT	CASRYPSGGAGNSPLHF
TRBV9	TRBJ2-7	NA	NA	TGTGCCAGCAGCGTAGGGGACACCTACGAGCAGTACTTC	CASSVGDTYEQYF